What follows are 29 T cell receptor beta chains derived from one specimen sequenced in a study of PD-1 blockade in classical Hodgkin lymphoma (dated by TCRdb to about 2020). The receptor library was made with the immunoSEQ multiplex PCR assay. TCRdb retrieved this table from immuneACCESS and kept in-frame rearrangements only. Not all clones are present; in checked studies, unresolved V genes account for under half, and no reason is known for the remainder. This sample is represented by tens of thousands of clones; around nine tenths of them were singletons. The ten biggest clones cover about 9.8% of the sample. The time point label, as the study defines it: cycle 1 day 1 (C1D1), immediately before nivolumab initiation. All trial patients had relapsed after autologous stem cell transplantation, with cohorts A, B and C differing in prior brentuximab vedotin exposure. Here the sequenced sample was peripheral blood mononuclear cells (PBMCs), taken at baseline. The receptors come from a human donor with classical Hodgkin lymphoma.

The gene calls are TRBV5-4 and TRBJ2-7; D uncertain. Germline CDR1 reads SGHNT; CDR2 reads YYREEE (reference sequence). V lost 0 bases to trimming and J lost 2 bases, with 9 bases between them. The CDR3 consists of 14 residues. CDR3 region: CASSLDGQAYEQYF. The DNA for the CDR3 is TGTGCCAGCAGCTTGGACGGGCAAGCCTACGAGCAGTACTTC.

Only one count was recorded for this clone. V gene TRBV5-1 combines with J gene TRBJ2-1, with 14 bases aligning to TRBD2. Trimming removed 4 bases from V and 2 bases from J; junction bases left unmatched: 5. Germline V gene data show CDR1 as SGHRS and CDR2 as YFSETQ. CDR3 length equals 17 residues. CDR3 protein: CASSPGTSGSTYNEQFF. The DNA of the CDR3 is TGCGCCAGCAGCCCAGGGACTAGCGGGAGCACCTACAATGAGCAGTTCTTC.

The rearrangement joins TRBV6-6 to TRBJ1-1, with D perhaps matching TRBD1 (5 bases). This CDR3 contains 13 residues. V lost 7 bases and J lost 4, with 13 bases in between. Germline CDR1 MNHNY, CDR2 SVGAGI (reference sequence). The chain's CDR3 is CASIQGGSTEAFF. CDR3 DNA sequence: TGTGCCAGCATCCAGGGAGGTTCCACTGAAGCTTTCTTT.

This CDR3 reads CASSIRTSPGYEQYF. CDR3 nucleotides: TGTGCCAGTAGTATCCGGACTAGCCCGGGGTACGAGCAGTACTTC. This rearrangement joins TRBV19 to TRBJ2-7, with 8 positions matching TRBD2. V was clipped by 3 bases and J by 4 bases; unmatched bases: 8. This CDR3 is built from 15 residues. Germline V gives CDR1 LNHDA, CDR2 SQIVND (reference sequence). Together with reference TRBV19 and TRBJ2-7, the CDR3 gives the full variable domain: DGGITQSPKYLFRKEGQNVTLSCEQNLNHDAMYWYRQDPGQGLRLIYYSQIVNDFQKGDIAEGYSVSREKKESFPLTVTSAQKNPTAFYLCASSIRTSPGYEQYFGPGTRLTVT.

The CDR3 DNA sequence: TGTGCCATCAATGGACAGGGGGAGGGTTACGAGCAGTACTTC. Amino acid sequence: CAINGQGEGYEQYF. This chain links TRBV10-3 with TRBJ2-7; TRBD1 matches 10 bases. V dropped 7 bases and J dropped 4; count of bases not matched to a gene: 7. Germline V lookup: CDR1 ENHRY, CDR2 SYGVKD. The CDR3 has 14 residues.

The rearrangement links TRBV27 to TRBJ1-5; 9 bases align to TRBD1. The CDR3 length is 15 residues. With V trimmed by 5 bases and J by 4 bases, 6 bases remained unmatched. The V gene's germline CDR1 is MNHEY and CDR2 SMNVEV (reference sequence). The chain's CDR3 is CASSIGQGRNQPQHF. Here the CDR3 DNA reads TGTGCCAGCAGTATCGGACAGGGGAGGAATCAGCCCCAGCATTTT.

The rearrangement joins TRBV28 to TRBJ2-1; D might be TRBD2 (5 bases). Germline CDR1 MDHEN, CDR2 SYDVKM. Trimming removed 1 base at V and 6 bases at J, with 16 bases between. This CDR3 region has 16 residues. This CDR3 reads CASSLSWLALLNEQFF. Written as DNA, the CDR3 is TGTGCCAGCAGTTTATCTTGGCTAGCCCTGCTCAATGAGCAGTTCTTC.

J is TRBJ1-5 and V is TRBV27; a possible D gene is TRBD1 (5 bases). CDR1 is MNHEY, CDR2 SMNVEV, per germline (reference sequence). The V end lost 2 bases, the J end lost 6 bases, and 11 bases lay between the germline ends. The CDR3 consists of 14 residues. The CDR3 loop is CASSLGSGSQPQHF. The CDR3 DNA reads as TGTGCCAGCAGTTTAGGTTCAGGGAGTCAGCCCCAGCATTTT.

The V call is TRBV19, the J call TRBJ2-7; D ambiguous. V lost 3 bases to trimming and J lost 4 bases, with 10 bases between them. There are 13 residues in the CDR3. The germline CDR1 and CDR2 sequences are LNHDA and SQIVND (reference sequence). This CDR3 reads CASSMVTSYEQYF. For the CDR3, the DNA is TGTGCCAGTAGTATGGTAACCTCGTACGAGCAGTACTTC.

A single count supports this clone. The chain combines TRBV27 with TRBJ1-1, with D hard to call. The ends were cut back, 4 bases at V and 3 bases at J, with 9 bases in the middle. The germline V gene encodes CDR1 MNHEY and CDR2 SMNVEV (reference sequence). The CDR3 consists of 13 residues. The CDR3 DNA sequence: TGTGCCAGCAGTTCCCTTACCGACACTGAAGCTTTCTTT. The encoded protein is CASSSLTDTEAFF.

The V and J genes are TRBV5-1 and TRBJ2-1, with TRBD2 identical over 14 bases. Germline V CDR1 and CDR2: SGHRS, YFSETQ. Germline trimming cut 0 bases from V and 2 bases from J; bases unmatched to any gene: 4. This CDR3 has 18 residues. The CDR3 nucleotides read TGCGCCAGCAGCTTGGCCGGGACTAGCGGGGGCCCCTACAATGAGCAGTTCTTC. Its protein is CASSLAGTSGGPYNEQFF.

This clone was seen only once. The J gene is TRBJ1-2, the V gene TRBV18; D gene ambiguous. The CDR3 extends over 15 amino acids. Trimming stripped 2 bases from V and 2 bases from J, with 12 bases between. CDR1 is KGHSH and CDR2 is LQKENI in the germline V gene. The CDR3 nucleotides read TGTGCCAGCTCACCAAGCCCGACCGCGAACTATGGCTACACCTTC. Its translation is CASSPSPTANYGYTF.

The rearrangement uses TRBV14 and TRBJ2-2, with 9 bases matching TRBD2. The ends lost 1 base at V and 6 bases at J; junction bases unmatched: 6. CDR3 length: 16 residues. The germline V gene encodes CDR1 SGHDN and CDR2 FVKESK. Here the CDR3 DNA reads TGTGCCAGCAGCCAAGTCTTAGCGGGAGAACCCGGGGAGCTGTTTTTT. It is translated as CASSQVLAGEPGELFF.

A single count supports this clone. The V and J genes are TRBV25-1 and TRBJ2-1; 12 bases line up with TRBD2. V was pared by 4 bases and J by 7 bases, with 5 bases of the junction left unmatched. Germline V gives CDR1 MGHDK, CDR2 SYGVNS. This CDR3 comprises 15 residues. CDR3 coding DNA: TGTGCCAGCAGTGTACTAGCGGGAGGATTAAATGAGCAGTTCTTC. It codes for CASSVLAGGLNEQFF.

CDR3 sequence (DNA): TGTGCCAGCTCATCAGGGGACAGGTTCAATCAGCCCCAGCATTTT. This encodes CASSSGDRFNQPQHF. The chain has TRBV18 and TRBJ1-5; TRBD1 agrees at 8 bases. The J segment lost 3 bases and the V segment lost 5 bases, leaving 6 bases of the junction unmatched. Per germline, CDR1 KGHSH and CDR2 LQKENI. This CDR3 has 15 residues. Based on the CDR3 plus reference TRBV18 and TRBJ1-5, the full variable domain is NAGVMQNPRHLVRRRGQEARLRCSPMKGHSHVYWYRQLPEEGLKFMVYLQKENIIDESGMPKERFSAEFPKEGPSILRIQQVVRGDSAAYFCASSSGDRFNQPQHFGDGTRLSIL.

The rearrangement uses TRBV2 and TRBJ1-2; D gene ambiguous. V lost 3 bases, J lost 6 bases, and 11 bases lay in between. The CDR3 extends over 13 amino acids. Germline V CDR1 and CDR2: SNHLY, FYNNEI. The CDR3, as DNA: TGTGCCAGCAGTGATTGGGAGGCTGATGGCTACACCTTC. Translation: CASSDWEADGYTF.

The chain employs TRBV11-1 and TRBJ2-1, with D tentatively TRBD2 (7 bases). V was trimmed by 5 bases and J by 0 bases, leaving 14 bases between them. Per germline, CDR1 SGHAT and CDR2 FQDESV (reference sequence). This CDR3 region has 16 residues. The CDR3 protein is CASSLGGESSYNEQFF. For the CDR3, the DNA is TGTGCCAGCAGCCTAGGGGGGGAAAGCTCCTACAATGAGCAGTTCTTC. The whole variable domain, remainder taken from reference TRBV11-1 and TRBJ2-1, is EAEVAQSPRYKITEKSQAVAFWCDPISGHATLYWYRQILGQGPELLVQFQDESVVDDSQLPKDRFSAERLKGVDSTLKIQPAELGDSAMYLCASSLGGESSYNEQFFGPGTRLTVL.

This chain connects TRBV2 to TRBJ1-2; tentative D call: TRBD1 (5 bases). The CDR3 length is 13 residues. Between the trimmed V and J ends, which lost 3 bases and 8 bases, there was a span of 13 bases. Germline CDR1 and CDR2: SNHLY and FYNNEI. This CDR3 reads CASSDGQGGGYTF. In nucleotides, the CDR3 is TGTGCCAGCAGTGATGGTCAGGGCGGCGGCTACACCTTC.

CDR3 sequence (DNA): TGTGCCAGCAGCACCGGGCAGGGGGCCAATCAGCCCCAGCATTTT. Translation gives CASSTGQGANQPQHF. The chain joins TRBV7-8 to TRBJ1-5, with 8 bases that match TRBD1. CDR1 SGHVS and CDR2 FQNEAQ come from the germline V gene. The J segment lost 3 bases and the V segment lost 5 bases, leaving 6 bases of the junction unmatched. CDR3 length: 15 amino acids. Drawing the rest from reference TRBV7-8 and TRBJ1-5, the complete variable domain is GAGVSQSPRYKVAKRGQDVALRCDPISGHVSLFWYQQALGQGPEFLTYFQNEAQLDKSGLPSDRFFAERPEGSVSTLKIQRTQQEDSAVYLCASSTGQGANQPQHFGDGTRLSIL.

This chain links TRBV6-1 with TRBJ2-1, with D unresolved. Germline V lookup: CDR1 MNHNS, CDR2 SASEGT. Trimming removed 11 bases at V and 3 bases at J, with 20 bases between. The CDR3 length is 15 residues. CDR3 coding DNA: TGTGCCGCCTTTTTCGGCCCAAGGGACTACAATGAGCAGTTCTTC. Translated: CAAFFGPRDYNEQFF.

This CDR3 is CASSLGNRGGYTF. The CDR3, as DNA: TGTGCCAGCAGCTTGGGCAACAGGGGTGGCTACACCTTC. This rearrangement joins TRBV5-6 to TRBJ1-2; 7 nucleotides line up with TRBD1. V lost 0 bases and J lost 7; bases outside the gene matches: 3. Looked up from germline, CDR1 is SGHDT and CDR2 is YYEEEE. CDR3 size: 13 residues.

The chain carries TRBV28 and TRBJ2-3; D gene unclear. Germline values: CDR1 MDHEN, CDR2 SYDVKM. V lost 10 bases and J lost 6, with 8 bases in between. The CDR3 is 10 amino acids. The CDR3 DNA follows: TGTGCCACCCGCTGGGATACGCAGTATTTT. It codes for CATRWDTQYF.

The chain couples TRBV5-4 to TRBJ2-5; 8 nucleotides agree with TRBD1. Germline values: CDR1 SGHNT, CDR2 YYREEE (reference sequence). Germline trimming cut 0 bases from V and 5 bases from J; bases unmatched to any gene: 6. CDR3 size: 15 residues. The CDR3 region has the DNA TGTGCCAGCAGCTTGGCGCAGGGGGCTCGGGAGACCCAGTACTTC. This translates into CASSLAQGARETQYF. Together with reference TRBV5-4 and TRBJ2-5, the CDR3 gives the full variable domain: ETGVTQSPTHLIKTRGQQVTLRCSSQSGHNTVSWYQQALGQGPQFIFQYYREEENGRGNFPPRFSGLQFPNYSSELNVNALELDDSALYLCASSLAQGARETQYFGPGTRLLVL.

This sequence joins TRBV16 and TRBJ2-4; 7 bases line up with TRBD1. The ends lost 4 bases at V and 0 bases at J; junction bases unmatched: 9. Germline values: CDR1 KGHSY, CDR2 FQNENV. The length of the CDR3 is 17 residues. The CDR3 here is CASSPGTAGLAKNIQYF. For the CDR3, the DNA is TGTGCCAGCAGCCCCGGGACAGCCGGTTTAGCCAAAAACATTCAGTACTTC.

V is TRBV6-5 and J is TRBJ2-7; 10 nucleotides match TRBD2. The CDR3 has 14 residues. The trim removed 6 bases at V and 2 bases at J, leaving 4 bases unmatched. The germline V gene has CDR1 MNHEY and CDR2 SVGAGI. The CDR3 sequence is CASRIAGGTYEQYF. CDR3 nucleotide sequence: TGTGCCAGCAGAATAGCGGGGGGAACCTACGAGCAGTACTTC.

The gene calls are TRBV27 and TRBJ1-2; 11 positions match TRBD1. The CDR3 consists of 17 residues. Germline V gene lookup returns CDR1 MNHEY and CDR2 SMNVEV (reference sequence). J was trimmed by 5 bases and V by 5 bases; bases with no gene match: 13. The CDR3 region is CASSTGTGGPTGYGYTF. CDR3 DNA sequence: TGTGCCAGCAGTACCGGGACAGGGGGACCAACGGGGTATGGCTACACCTTC.

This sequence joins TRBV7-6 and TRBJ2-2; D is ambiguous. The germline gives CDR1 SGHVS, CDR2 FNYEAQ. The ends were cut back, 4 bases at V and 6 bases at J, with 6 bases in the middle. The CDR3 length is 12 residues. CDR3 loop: CASSSPSGELFF. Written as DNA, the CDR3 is TGTGCCAGCAGCTCCCCCTCCGGGGAGCTGTTTTTT. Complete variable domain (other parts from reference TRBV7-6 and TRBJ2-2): GAGVSQSPRYKVTKRGQDVALRCDPISGHVSLYWYRQALGQGPEFLTYFNYEAQQDKSGLPNDRFSAERPEGSISTLTIQRTEQRDSAMYRCASSSPSGELFFGEGSRLTVL.

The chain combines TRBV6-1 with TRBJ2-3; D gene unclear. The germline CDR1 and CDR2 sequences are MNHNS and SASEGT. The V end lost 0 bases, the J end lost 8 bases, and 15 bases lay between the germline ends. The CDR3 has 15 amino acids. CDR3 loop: CASSEAGPRLGTQYF. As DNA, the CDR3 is TGTGCCAGCAGTGAAGCTGGACCTCGTCTGGGTACGCAGTATTTT.

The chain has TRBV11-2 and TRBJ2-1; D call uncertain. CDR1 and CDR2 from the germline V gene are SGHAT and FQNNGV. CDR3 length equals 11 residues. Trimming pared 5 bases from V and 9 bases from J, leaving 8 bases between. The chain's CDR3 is CASSQDGEQFF. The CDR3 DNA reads TGTGCCAGCAGCCAGGATGGTGAGCAGTTCTTC.